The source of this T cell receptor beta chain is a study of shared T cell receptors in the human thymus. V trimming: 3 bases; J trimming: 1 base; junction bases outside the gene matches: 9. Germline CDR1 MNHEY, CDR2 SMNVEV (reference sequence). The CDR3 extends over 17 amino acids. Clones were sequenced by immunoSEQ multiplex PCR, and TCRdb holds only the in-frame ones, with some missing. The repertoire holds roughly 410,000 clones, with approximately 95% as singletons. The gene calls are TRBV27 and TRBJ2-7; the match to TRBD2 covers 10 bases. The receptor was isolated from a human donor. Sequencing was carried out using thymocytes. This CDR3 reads CASSLNSRTSGSYEQYF. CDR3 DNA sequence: TGTGCCAGCAGTTTGAATTCCCGGACTAGCGGATCCTACGAGCAGTACTTC.